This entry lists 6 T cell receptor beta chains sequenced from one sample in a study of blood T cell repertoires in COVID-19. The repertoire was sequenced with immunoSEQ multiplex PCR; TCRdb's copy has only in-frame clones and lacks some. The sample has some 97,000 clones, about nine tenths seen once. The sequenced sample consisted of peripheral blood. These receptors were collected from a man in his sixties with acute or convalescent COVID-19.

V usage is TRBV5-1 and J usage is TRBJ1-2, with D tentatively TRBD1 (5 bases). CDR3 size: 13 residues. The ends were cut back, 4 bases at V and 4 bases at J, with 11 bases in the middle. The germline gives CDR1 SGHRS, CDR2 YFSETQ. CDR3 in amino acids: CASSRGEAYGYTF. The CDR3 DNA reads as TGCGCCAGCAGCCGGGGGGAAGCCTATGGCTACACCTTC.

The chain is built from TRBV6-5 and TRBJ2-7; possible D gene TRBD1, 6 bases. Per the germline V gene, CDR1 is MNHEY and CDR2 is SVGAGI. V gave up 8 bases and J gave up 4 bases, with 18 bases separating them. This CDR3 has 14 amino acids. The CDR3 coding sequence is TGTGCCAGCCGACAAACTCAGGGGCAGTACGAGCAGTACGTC. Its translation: CASRQTQGQYEQYV.

The CDR3 sequence: CASSYDGFSSYEQYF. In nucleotides, the CDR3 is TGTGCCAGCAGTTACGACGGGTTTAGCTCCTACGAGCAGTACTTC. The rearrangement uses TRBV6-6 and TRBJ2-7; no reliable D call. CDR3 size: 15 residues. Germline values: CDR1 MNHNY, CDR2 SVGAGI (reference sequence). Trimming removed 2 bases at V and 0 bases at J, with 11 bases between.

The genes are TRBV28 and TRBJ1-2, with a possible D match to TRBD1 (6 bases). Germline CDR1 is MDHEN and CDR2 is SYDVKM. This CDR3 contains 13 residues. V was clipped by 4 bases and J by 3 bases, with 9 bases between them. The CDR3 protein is CASSYQGHYGYTF. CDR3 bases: TGTGCCAGCAGTTACCAGGGGCACTATGGCTACACCTTC.

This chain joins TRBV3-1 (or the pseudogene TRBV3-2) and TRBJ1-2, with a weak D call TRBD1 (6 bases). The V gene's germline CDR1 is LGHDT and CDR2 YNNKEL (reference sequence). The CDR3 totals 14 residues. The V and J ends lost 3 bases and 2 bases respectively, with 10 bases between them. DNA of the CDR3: TGTGCCAGCAGCCAGAGGACAGCAAACTATGGCTACACCTTC. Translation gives CASSQRTANYGYTF.

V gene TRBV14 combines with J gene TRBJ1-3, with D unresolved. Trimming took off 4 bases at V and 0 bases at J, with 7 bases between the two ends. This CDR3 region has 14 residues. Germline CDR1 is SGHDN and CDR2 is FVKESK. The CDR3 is CASSLSGSGNTIYF. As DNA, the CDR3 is TGTGCCAGCAGCCTCAGCGGCTCTGGAAACACCATATATTTT.